The TCR beta chain described here comes from a study of T cell responses to AZD1222 COVID-19 vaccine. General study points: The peak T cell response came first, and repertoires were sampled only after it. Researchers report vaccine-associated CD4 TCRs spanning spike, with dominance at 160-218 and 743-854. Spike-specific TCR breadth and depth rose after two AZD1222 doses.

In germline, CDR1 is KGHSH, CDR2 LQKENI. V was pared by 2 bases and J by 5 bases, with 12 bases between. The CDR3 consists of 14 residues. A remark on this clone: The antigen is unknown.

Assay used: immunoSEQ multiplex PCR; TCRdb lists only in-frame clones, some missing. Seen here are about 81,000 clones, approximately 90% observed once, and the top ten hold around 8%. V is TRBV18 and J is TRBJ2-5, with D hard to call. Sequencing was performed on peripheral blood, taken 28 days after the second AZD1222 dose. This clonotype was sampled from an adult who received the AZD1222 COVID-19 vaccine. The CDR3 loop reads CASSPIMAAETQYF. The CDR3 DNA sequence: TGTGCCAGCTCACCAATTATGGCAGCGGAGACCCAGTACTTC. The variable domain in full, completed from reference TRBV18 and TRBJ2-5, reads NAGVMQNPRHLVRRRGQEARLRCSPMKGHSHVYWYRQLPEEGLKFMVYLQKENIIDESGMPKERFSAEFPKEGPSILRIQQVVRGDSAAYFCASSPIMAAETQYFGPGTRLLVL.